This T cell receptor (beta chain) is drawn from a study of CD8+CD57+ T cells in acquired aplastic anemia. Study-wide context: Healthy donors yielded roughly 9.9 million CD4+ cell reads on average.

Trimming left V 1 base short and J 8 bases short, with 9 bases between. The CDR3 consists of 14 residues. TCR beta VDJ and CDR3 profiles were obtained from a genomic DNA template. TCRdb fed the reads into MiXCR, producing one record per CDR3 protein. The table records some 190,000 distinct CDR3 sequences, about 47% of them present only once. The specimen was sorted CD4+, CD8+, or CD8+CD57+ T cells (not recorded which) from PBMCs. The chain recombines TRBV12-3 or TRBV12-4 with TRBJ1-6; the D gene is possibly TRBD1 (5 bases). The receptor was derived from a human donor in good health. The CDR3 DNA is TGTGCCAGCAGTTTAGAGCGGGGGTATTCACCCCTCCACTTT. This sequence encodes CASSLERGYSPLHF.